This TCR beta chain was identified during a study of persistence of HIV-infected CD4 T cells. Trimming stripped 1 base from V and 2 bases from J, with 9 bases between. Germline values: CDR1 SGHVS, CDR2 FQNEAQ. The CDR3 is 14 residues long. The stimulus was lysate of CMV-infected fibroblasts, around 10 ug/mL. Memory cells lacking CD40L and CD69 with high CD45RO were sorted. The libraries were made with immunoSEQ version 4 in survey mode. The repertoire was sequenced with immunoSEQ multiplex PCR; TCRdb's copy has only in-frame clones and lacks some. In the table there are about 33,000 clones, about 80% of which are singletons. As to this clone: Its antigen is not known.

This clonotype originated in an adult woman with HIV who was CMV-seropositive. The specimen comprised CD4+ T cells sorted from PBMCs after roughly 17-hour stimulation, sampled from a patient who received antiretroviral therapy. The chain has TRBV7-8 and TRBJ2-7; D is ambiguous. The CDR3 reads CASSLGRVAYEQYF. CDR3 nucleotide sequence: TGTGCCAGCAGCTTAGGCCGGGTGGCCTACGAGCAGTACTTC. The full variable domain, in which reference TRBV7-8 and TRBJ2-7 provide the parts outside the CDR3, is GAGVSQSPRYKVAKRGQDVALRCDPISGHVSLFWYQQALGQGPEFLTYFQNEAQLDKSGLPSDRFFAERPEGSVSTLKIQRTQQEDSAVYLCASSLGRVAYEQYFGPGTRLTVT.